This T cell receptor (beta chain) is drawn from a study of CD8+ T cells in alopecia areata. Across the study: The study gave treated patients oral tofacitinib at 5 to 10 mg twice daily. Tofacitinib ran for 6 to 18 months before 6 months off drug. Whole-study results and caveats: The study found higher clonality in lesional than normal scalp, especially in alopecia totalis/universalis.

As part of sample collection, lesional scalp punch biopsies and peripheral blood were taken from alopecia areata patients. V lost 2 bases and J 4 bases, leaving 8 bases between the germline ends. From germline, CDR1 is SGHAT and CDR2 FQNNGV. The CDR3 extends over 14 amino acids. About this clone itself: What it recognizes is unknown.

RNA extraction was followed by reverse transcription into cDNA, which acted as the sequencing template. TCRdb's table, derived via immunoSEQ multiplex PCR, lists solely in-frame clones and lacks some. The table lists about 180,000 clones, almost 65% of them singletons. The starting material was CD4+ T cells sorted from blood, obtained at week 0. This receptor was obtained from a human donor with alopecia areata. The chain joins TRBV11-2 to TRBJ1-4; D is unclear. DNA for the CDR3: TGTGCCAGCAGCTTATCCAGCTATAATGAAAAACTGTTTTTT. Translated: CASSLSSYNEKLFF.